The T cell receptor beta chain under discussion was sequenced for a study of early T cells in non-severe SARS-CoV-2 infection. At the level of the study: From unsorted whole blood, bulk RNA was sequenced, and the chains remained unpaired. Study-level results: Database matching using VDJdb favored anti-spike CD8 responses, with private and CD4 specificities left missing.

With regard to this clonotype: Its specificity is unknown.

cDNA molecules, individually, were tagged with unique molecular identifiers. TCRdb itself ran the 5' RACE reads through MiXCR, one entry per CDR3 protein. The table includes 50,000 to 70,000 distinct CDR3 sequences, roughly an eighth detected once. This CDR3 is 17 amino acids long. V lost 1 base, J lost 1 base, and 14 bases lay in between. Germline V gene sequence: CDR1 MGHRA, CDR2 YSYEKL. Source material: whole blood. This clonotype was obtained from an adult who was a healthcare worker with PCR-confirmed SARS-CoV-2 infection or an uninfected control (not recorded which). The V call is TRBV4-1, the J call TRBJ2-1; unclear D gene. The CDR3 nucleotides read TGCGCCAGCAGCCAAGTGGATCTAGGGATTTCCTACAATGAGCAGTTCTTC. Its protein is CASSQVDLGISYNEQFF.